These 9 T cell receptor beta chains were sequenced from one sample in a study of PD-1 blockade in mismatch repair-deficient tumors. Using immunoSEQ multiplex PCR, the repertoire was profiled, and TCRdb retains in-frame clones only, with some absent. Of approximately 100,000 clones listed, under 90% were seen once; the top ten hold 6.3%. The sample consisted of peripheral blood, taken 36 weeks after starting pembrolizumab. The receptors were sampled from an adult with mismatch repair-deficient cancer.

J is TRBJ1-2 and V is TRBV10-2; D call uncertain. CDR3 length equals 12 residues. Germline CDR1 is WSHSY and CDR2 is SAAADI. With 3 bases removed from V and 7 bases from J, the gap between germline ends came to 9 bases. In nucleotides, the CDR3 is TGCGCCAGCAGTGACCTAAGAGGTGGCTACACCTTC. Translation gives CASSDLRGGYTF.

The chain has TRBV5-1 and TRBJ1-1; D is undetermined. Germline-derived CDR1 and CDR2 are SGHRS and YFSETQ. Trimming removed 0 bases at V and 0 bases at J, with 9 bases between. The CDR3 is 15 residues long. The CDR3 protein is CASSLVRNVNTEAFF. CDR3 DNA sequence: TGCGCCAGCAGCTTGGTCAGGAACGTGAACACTGAAGCTTTCTTT.

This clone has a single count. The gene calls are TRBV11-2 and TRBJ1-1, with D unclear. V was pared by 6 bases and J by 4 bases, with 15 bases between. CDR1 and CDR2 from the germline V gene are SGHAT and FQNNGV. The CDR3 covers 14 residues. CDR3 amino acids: CASRFGGSATEAFF. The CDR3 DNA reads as TGTGCCAGCAGATTTGGAGGTTCGGCCACTGAAGCTTTCTTT.

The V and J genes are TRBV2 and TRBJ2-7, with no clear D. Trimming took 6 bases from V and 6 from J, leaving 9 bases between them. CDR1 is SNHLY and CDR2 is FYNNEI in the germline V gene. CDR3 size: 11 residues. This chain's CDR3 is CASRLRSEQYF. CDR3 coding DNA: TGTGCCAGCAGGCTCAGGTCCGAGCAGTACTTC.

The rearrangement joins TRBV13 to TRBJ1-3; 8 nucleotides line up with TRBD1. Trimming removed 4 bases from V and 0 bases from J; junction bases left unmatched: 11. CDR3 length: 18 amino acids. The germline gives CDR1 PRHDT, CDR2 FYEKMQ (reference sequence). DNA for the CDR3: TGTGCCAGCAGCTCACCGGGACAGGTATACCTCTCTGGAAACACCATATATTTT. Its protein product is CASSSPGQVYLSGNTIYF.

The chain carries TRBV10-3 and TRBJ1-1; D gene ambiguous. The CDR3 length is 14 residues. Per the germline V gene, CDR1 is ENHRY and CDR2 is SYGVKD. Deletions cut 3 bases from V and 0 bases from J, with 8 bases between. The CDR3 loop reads CAISDRGMNTEAFF. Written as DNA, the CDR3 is TGTGCCATCAGTGATAGAGGGATGAACACTGAAGCTTTCTTT.

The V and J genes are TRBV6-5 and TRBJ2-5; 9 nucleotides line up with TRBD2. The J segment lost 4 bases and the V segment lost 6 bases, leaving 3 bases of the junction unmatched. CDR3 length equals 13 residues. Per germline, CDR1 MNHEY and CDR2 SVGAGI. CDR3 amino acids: CASRVSGRETQYF. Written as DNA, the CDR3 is TGTGCCAGCAGGGTTAGCGGGAGAGAGACCCAGTACTTC.

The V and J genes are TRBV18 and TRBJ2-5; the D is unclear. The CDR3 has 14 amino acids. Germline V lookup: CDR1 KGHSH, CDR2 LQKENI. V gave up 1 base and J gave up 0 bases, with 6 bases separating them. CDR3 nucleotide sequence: TGTGCCAGCTCACCACTGAACAACCAAGAGACCCAGTACTTC. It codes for CASSPLNNQETQYF. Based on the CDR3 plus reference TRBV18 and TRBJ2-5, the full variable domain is NAGVMQNPRHLVRRRGQEARLRCSPMKGHSHVYWYRQLPEEGLKFMVYLQKENIIDESGMPKERFSAEFPKEGPSILRIQQVVRGDSAAYFCASSPLNNQETQYFGPGTRLLVL.

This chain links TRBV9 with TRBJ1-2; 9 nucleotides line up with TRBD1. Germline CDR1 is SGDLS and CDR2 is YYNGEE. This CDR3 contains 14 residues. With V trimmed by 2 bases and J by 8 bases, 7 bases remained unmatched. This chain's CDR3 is CASSVGTGLGGYTF. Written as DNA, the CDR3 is TGTGCCAGCAGCGTGGGGACAGGGCTTGGAGGCTACACCTTC.